Presented here are 8 T cell receptor beta chains from one specimen sequenced in a study of blood T cell repertoires in COVID-19. Libraries were prepared by immunoSEQ multiplex PCR; TCRdb keeps only in-frame clonotypes and omits some of them. The sample has about 71,000 clones; approximately 80% are singletons. Input material: peripheral blood. These receptors all stem from a man in his 70s with acute or convalescent COVID-19.

V gene TRBV4-1 combines with J gene TRBJ2-7, with unresolved D. This CDR3 comprises 14 residues. V was cut by 0 bases and J by 2 bases, with 8 bases left in between. Per germline, CDR1 MGHRA and CDR2 YSYEKL. CDR3 DNA sequence: TGCGCCAGCAGCCAAGATCTGTCCCCCTACGAGCAGTACTTC. Protein: CASSQDLSPYEQYF.

The rearrangement links TRBV6-5 to TRBJ2-7; 7 bases align to TRBD1. Germline CDR1 MNHEY, CDR2 SVGAGI. With 5 bases clipped from V and 1 base from J, the junction kept 2 bases outside the gene matches. The CDR3 has 13 residues. The CDR3 DNA sequence: TGTGCCAGCAGTAACAGGGGATCCTACGAGCAGTACTTC. As protein: CASSNRGSYEQYF.

The chain employs TRBV6-5 and TRBJ1-1; 8 nucleotides line up with TRBD1. CDR1 and CDR2 from the germline V gene are MNHEY and SVGAGI. The ends lost 6 bases at V and 2 bases at J; junction bases unmatched: 8. This CDR3 contains 15 residues. This CDR3 is CASRKQGQGNTEAFF. The CDR3 nucleotides are TGTGCCAGCAGAAAACAAGGACAGGGAAACACTGAAGCTTTCTTT.

The chain carries TRBV7-7 and TRBJ2-2; D perhaps matches TRBD1 (5 bases). The germline CDR1 and CDR2 sequences are SSHAT and FNYEAQ (reference sequence). This CDR3 is 16 amino acids long. With 4 bases removed from V and 4 bases from J, the gap between germline ends came to 16 bases. The CDR3 loop is CASSYGAAFGTGELFF. The CDR3 DNA reads as TGTGCCAGCAGCTATGGGGCTGCGTTCGGCACCGGGGAGCTGTTTTTT.

The count of this clone is one. The V gene is TRBV10-3, the J gene TRBJ2-3; 8 bases are shared with TRBD2. Losses at the gene ends were 10 bases for V and 4 bases for J; bases not matched to a gene: 13. CDR1 is ENHRY and CDR2 is SYGVKD in the germline V gene. CDR3 length equals 15 residues. DNA for the CDR3: TGTGCCACCCATCGGGAGGGCGGACTGGCAGATACGCAGTATTTT. Protein sequence: CATHREGGLADTQYF.

The gene calls are TRBV6-5 and TRBJ2-4; D might be TRBD1 (5 bases). The V gene's germline CDR1 is MNHEY and CDR2 SVGAGI. The V and J ends lost 1 base and 7 bases respectively, with 14 bases between them. This CDR3 is 15 amino acids long. CDR3 in DNA: TGTGCCAGCAGTTACTACGGCAGGGAAGGGAACATTCAGTACTTC. As protein: CASSYYGREGNIQYF.

The rearrangement uses TRBV10-3 and TRBJ2-4; 8 bases line up with TRBD1. With V trimmed by 3 bases and J by 0 bases, 7 bases remained unmatched. From germline, CDR1 is ENHRY and CDR2 SYGVKD. The CDR3 is made up of 17 amino acids. CDR3 DNA: TGTGCCATCAGTGAATATGAAGGGACAGGAGCCAAAAACATTCAGTACTTC. This sequence encodes CAISEYEGTGAKNIQYF.

This chain connects TRBV6-2 or TRBV6-3 to TRBJ1-1; a weak D match, TRBD1 (5 bases). Per germline, CDR1 MNHEY and CDR2 SVGEGT. The V end lost 4 bases, the J end lost 1 base, and 10 bases lay between the germline ends. The CDR3 covers 14 residues. The CDR3 region is CASSFTQGNTEAFF. In DNA, the CDR3 is TGTGCCAGCAGTTTCACTCAGGGGAACACTGAAGCTTTCTTT.